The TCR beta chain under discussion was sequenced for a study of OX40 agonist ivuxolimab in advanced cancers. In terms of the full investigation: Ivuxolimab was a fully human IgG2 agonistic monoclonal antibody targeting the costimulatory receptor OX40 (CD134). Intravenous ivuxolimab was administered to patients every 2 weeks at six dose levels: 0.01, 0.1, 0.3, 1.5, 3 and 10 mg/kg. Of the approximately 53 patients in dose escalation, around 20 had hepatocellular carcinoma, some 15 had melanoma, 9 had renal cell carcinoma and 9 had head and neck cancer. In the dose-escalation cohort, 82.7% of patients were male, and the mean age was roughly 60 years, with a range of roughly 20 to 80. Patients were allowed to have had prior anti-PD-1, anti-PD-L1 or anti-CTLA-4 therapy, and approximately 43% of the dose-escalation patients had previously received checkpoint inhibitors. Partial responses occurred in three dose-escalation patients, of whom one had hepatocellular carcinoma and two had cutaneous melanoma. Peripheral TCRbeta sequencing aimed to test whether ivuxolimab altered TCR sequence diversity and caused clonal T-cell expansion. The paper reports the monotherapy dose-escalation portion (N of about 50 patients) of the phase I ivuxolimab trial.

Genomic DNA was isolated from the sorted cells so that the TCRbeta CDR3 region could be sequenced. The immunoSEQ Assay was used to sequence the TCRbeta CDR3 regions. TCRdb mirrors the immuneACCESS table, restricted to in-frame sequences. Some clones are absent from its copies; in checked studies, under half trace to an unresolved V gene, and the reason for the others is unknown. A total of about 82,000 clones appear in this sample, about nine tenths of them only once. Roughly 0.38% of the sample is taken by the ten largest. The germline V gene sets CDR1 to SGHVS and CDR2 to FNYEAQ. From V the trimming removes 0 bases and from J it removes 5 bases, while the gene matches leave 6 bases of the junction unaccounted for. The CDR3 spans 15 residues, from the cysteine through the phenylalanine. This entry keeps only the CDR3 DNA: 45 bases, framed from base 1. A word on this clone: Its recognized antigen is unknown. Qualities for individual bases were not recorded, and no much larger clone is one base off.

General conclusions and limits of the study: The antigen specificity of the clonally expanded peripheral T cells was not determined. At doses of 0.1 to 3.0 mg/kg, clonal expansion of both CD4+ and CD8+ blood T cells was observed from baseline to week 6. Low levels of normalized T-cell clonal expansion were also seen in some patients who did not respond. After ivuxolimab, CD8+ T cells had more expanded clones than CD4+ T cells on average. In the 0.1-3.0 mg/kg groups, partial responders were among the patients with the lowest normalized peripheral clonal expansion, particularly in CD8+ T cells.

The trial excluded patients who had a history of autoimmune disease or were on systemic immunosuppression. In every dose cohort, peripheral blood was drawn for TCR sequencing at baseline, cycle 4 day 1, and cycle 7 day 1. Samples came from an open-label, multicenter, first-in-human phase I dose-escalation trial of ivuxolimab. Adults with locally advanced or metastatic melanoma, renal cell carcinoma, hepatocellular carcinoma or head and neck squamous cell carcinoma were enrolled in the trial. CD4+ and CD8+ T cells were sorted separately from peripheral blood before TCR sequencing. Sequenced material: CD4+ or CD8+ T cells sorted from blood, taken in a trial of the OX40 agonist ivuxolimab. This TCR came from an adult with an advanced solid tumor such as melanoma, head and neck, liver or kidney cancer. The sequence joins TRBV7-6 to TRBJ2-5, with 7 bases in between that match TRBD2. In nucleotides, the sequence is TGTGCCAGCAGCTTAGCGGGAGGGCCCGGGGAGACCCAGTACTTC. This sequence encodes CASSLAGGPGETQYF.